Listed below are T cell receptor beta chains from one sample, sequenced in a study of memory CD4+ T cells and cytomegalovirus serostatus. Generated by immunoSEQ multiplex PCR, the TCRdb table keeps only in-frame clones and is missing some. The sample consists of tens of thousands of clones, over 80% of them appearing once. Source material: memory CD4+ T cells from blood. Receptors originate from an adult in good health and CMV-seronegative. CDR3s include the opening cysteine and the closing phenylalanine or tryptophan. D genes are given only for firm matches. Clone size is shown for a subset of rows, as once, few, many or a class of expanded clone.

>TRBJ2-3|.|16|TRBV7-2|TRBD2
CASSQGLAGPGDTQYF
TGTGCCAGCAGCCAGGGACTAGCGGGGCCCGGGGATACGCAGTATTTT
>TRBJ1-3|once|16|TRBV18|TRBD1
CASSPVRTGDGNTIYF
TGTGCCAGCTCACCGGTCCGGACAGGGGACGGAAACACCATATATTTT
>TRBJ1-6|once|12|TRBV6-5|.
CASSYGNSPLHF
TGTGCCAGCAGTTACGGGAATTCACCCCTCCACTTT
>TRBJ2-7|.|15|TRBV7-2|TRBD2
CASSLGRGGLYEQYF
TGTGCCAGCAGCTTAGGCCGGGGGGGGCTCTACGAGCAGTACTTC
>TRBJ2-1|.|11|TRBV19|.
CASSIYNEQFF
TGTGCCAGTAGTATTTACAATGAGCAGTTCTTC
>TRBJ1-3|few|13|TRBV7-2|.
CASSLDRGNTIYF
TGTGCCAGCAGCTTAGACAGAGGAAACACCATATATTTT
>TRBJ2-6|.|15|TRBV2|.
CASSLSYSGANVLTF
TGTGCCAGCAGTTTGAGCTACTCTGGGGCCAACGTCCTGACTTTC
>TRBJ1-2|once|15|TRBV7-8|TRBD1
CASSSSGQGEDGYTF
TGTGCCAGCAGCTCGTCGGGACAGGGAGAAGATGGCTACACCTTC
>TRBJ1-3|.|16|TRBV2|.
CASRKAGSVKGNTIYF
TGTGCCAGCAGAAAAGCCGGGTCCGTGAAGGGAAACACCATATATTTT
>TRBJ2-1|.|14|TRBV12-5|.
CASGLGTVYNEQFF
TGTGCTAGTGGTTTGGGGACAGTATACAATGAGCAGTTCTTC
>TRBJ2-1|.|14|TRBV2|TRBD2
CASRLAGGRNEQFF
TGTGCCAGCAGACTAGCGGGGGGTCGCAATGAGCAGTTCTTC
>TRBJ2-1|.|15|TRBV7-9|TRBD1
CASSPWTGKHNEQFF
TGTGCCAGCAGCCCATGGACAGGGAAACACAATGAGCAGTTCTTC
>TRBJ1-3|.|18|TRBV18|.
CASSPPGLGDGSGNTIYF
TGTGCCAGCTCACCACCGGGCTTGGGGGACGGCTCTGGAAACACCATATATTTT
>TRBJ2-1|.|14|TRBV5-4|TRBD2
CASSLGGSYNEQFF
TGTGCCAGCAGCTTGGGCGGGAGCTACAATGAGCAGTTCTTC
>TRBJ1-1|.|15|TRBV6-6|.
CASRDGGTLFGEAFF
TGTGCCAGCCGTGACGGTGGAACACTTTTCGGTGAAGCTTTCTTT
>TRBJ1-5|.|14|TRBV19|TRBD1
CASVQGGKDQPQHF
TGTGCCAGTGTTCAGGGGGGTAAAGATCAGCCCCAGCATTTT
>TRBJ2-1|.|16|TRBV7-3|.
CASSSPGHRLYNEQFF
TGTGCCAGCAGCTCCCCGGGACACCGCCTATACAATGAGCAGTTCTTC
>TRBJ1-2|.|13|TRBV6-5|.
CASRVGAGGGYTF
TGTGCCAGCAGGGTGGGGGCCGGAGGGGGCTACACCTTC
>TRBJ2-5|.|12|TRBV11-1|.
CASSPTGGAQYF
TGTGCCAGCAGCCCGACTGGGGGAGCCCAGTACTTC
>TRBJ1-1|.|15|TRBV5-4|.
CASSLGRAMNTEAFF
TGTGCCAGCAGCTTGGGCAGGGCCATGAACACTGAAGCTTTCTTT
>TRBJ1-2|.|13|TRBV5-6|TRBD1
CASSSTGNYGYTF
TGTGCCAGCAGCTCGACAGGGAACTATGGCTACACCTTC
>TRBJ2-2|.|14|TRBV5-4|.
CASTRQANTGELFF
TGTGCCAGCACCCGACAGGCGAACACCGGGGAGCTGTTTTTT
>TRBJ2-3|.|15|TRBV10-1|TRBD2
CASSRGGNGTDTQYF
TGCGCCAGCAGTAGGGGAGGGAACGGCACAGATACGCAGTATTTT
>TRBJ2-7|.|11|TRBV9|.
CASSLGDEQYF
TGTGCCAGCAGCTTAGGAGACGAGCAGTACTTC
>TRBJ1-1|.|12|TRBV28|.
CASSLRATEAFF
TGTGCCAGCAGTTTAAGAGCGACTGAAGCTTTCTTT
>TRBJ2-1|.|13|TRBV5-1|TRBD1
CASSVGQRNEQFF
TGCGCCAGCAGCGTGGGACAGAGGAATGAGCAGTTCTTC
>TRBJ2-7|few|15|TRBV7-2|.
CASSLQSGGPDEQYF
TGTGCCAGCAGCTTACAGAGTGGGGGCCCTGACGAGCAGTACTTC
>TRBJ1-1|.|12|TRBV2|.
CASRAGDTEAFF
TGTGCCAGCAGGGCAGGGGACACTGAAGCTTTCTTT
>TRBJ1-1|.|15|TRBV5-8|.
CASSFLGPGGTEAFF
TGTGCCAGCAGCTTCCTCGGGCCTGGAGGAACTGAAGCTTTCTTT
>TRBJ2-5|few|13|TRBV4-1|.
CASSRTEGETQYF
TGCGCCAGCAGCCGGACAGAAGGCGAGACCCAGTACTTC
>TRBJ1-2|.|14|TRBV15|TRBD1
CATSREQGAGGYTF
TGTGCCACCAGCCGTGAACAGGGGGCCGGAGGCTACACCTTC
>TRBJ2-1|.|13|TRBV2|TRBD2
CASSGTSGGAPFF
TGTGCCAGCAGTGGGACTAGCGGGGGGGCCCCGTTCTTC
>TRBJ1-1|.|15|TRBV2|.
CASRPDGGVKTEAFF
TGTGCCAGCAGGCCTGACGGCGGGGTGAAGACTGAAGCTTTCTTT
>TRBJ1-5|.|13|TRBV6-5|.
CASTDSANQPQHF
TGTGCCAGCACGGACAGCGCTAATCAGCCCCAGCATTTT
>TRBJ2-7|.|14|TRBV5-1|.
CASSWDTSSYEQYF
TGCGCCAGCAGCTGGGACACTAGCTCCTACGAGCAGTACTTC
>TRBJ1-4|.|16|TRBV15|.
CATSRGQMATNEKLFF
TGTGCCACCAGCAGAGGACAGATGGCAACTAATGAAAAACTGTTTTTT
>TRBJ1-5|.|17|TRBV18|TRBD1
CASSPLRGQGRDQPQHF
TGTGCCAGCTCACCACTTAGGGGACAGGGAAGGGATCAGCCCCAGCATTTT
>TRBJ1-2|.|13|TRBV6-6|TRBD1
CASSETGLYGYTF
TGTGCCAGCAGCGAGACAGGGCTCTATGGCTACACCTTC
>TRBJ1-1|.|14|TRBV4-1|.
CASSRPDRNTEAFF
TGCGCCAGCAGCCGGCCCGACAGAAACACTGAAGCTTTCTTT
>TRBJ2-3|.|12|TRBV11-3|.
CASSGSTDTQYF
TGTGCCAGCAGCGGGAGCACAGATACGCAGTATTTT
>TRBJ1-5|once|16|TRBV4-1|TRBD1
CASSQNIQGVYQPQHF
TGCGCCAGCAGCCAAAATATTCAGGGGGTCTATCAGCCCCAGCATTTT
>TRBJ1-2|.|13|TRBV6-1|.
CASSDSGPYGYTF
TGTGCCAGCAGTGACTCCGGGCCATATGGCTACACCTTC
>TRBJ2-3|.|15|TRBV5-6|.
CASSSGLTSTDTQYF
TGTGCCAGCAGCTCCGGACTTACTAGCACAGATACGCAGTATTTT
>TRBJ1-1|.|15|TRBV5-1|.
CASSLAAAGDTEAFF
TGCGCCAGCAGCTTGGCAGCCGCGGGCGACACTGAAGCTTTCTTT
>TRBJ2-6|.|16|TRBV5-6|.
CASSLPGDSGANVLTF
TGTGCCAGCAGCTTACCCGGGGACTCTGGGGCCAACGTCCTGACTTTC
>TRBJ2-5|.|13|TRBV5-6|.
CASSLVTKETQYF
TGTGCCAGCAGCTTGGTGACCAAAGAGACCCAGTACTTC
>TRBJ1-6|few|17|TRBV4-2|.
CASSQGSSYSYNSPLHF
TGTGCCAGCAGCCAAGGCAGCTCTTACTCCTATAATTCACCCCTCCACTTT
>TRBJ1-2|.|14|TRBV19|TRBD1
CASSRSGQVYGYTF
TGTGCCAGTAGCCGATCGGGACAGGTCTATGGCTACACCTTC
>TRBJ2-1|.|15|TRBV6-1|.
CASSATESSYNEQFF
TGTGCCAGCAGTGCGACGGAGAGCTCCTACAATGAGCAGTTCTTC
>TRBJ2-3|.|17|TRBV10-3|TRBD2
CAISESIAGGGPDTQYF
TGTGCCATCAGTGAGTCGATAGCGGGGGGTGGGCCAGATACGCAGTATTTT
>TRBJ2-3|.|13|TRBV18|.
CASSPHEADTQYF
TGTGCCAGCTCACCTCACGAAGCAGATACGCAGTATTTT
>TRBJ2-7|.|15|TRBV14|.
CASSPSGKTAYEQYF
TGTGCCAGCAGCCCCTCAGGGAAAACGGCCTACGAGCAGTACTTC
>TRBJ1-2|.|13|TRBV30|TRBD1
CAWSQTGGVGYTF
TGTGCCTGGAGTCAGACAGGGGGCGTAGGCTACACCTTC
>TRBJ2-4|.|16|TRBV7-9|TRBD1
CASSFRTGSSKNIQYF
TGTGCCAGCAGCTTCCGGACAGGGTCGAGCAAAAACATTCAGTACTTC
>TRBJ2-6|.|17|TRBV11-2|TRBD1
CASSQTGGYSGANVLTF
TGTGCCAGCAGCCAGACAGGGGGCTACTCTGGGGCCAACGTCCTGACTTTC
>TRBJ2-2|.|14|TRBV7-2|.
CASSPRGRTGELFF
TGTGCCAGCAGCCCGCGGGGTCGGACCGGGGAGCTGTTTTTT
>TRBJ1-4|.|14|TRBV5-1|.
CASSSGRGDEKLFF
TGCGCCAGCAGCTCAGGGCGGGGTGATGAAAAACTGTTTTTT
>TRBJ1-2|.|15|TRBV30|.
CAWTTPGGAGIGYTF
TGTGCCTGGACCACGCCCGGGGGCGCCGGAATTGGCTACACCTTC
>TRBJ1-4|.|16|TRBV30|.
CAWRYRVGATNEKLFF
TGTGCCTGGAGATACAGGGTTGGGGCAACTAATGAAAAACTGTTTTTT
>TRBJ1-5|.|16|TRBV21-1|.
CASSKGVRRDNQPQHF
TGTGCCAGCAGCAAAGGGGTAAGGAGGGACAATCAGCCCCAGCATTTT